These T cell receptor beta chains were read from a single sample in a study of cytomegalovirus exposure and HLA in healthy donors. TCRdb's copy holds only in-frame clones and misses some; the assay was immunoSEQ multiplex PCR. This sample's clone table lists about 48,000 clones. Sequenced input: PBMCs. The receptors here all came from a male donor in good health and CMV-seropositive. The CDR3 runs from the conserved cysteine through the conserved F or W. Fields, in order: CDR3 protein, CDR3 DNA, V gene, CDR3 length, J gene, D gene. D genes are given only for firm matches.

CDR3: CASSYRGQSYEQYF
DNA: TGTGCCAGCAGTTATCGCGGACAGTCCTACGAGCAGTACTTC
V: TRBV6-5
length: 14
J: TRBJ2-7
D: .

CDR3: CSAQTGGPYEQYF
DNA: TGCAGCGCCCAGACAGGGGGCCCCTACGAGCAGTACTTC
V: TRBV29-1
length: 13
J: TRBJ2-7
D: TRBD1

CDR3: CAISDPGHTEAFF
DNA: TGTGCCATCAGCGACCCAGGGCACACTGAAGCTTTCTTT
V: TRBV10-3
length: 13
J: TRBJ1-1
D: .

CDR3: CSATDSRPQYF
DNA: TGCAGTGCTACGGACAGTCGCCCGCAGTATTTT
V: TRBV20-1
length: 11
J: TRBJ2-3
D: .

CDR3: CASSPTRMGGNIQYF
DNA: TGTGCCAGCAGCCCCACAAGGATGGGGGGAAACATTCAGTACTTC
V: TRBV9
length: 15
J: TRBJ2-4
D: .

CDR3: CASSAPGQGFADTQYF
DNA: TGTGCCAGCAGCGCGCCGGGACAGGGATTCGCAGATACGCAGTATTTT
V: TRBV11-2
length: 16
J: TRBJ2-3
D: TRBD1

CDR3: CASSPLTGGNEKLFF
DNA: TGTGCCAGCTCACCTCTGACAGGGGGAAACGAAAAACTGTTTTTT
V: TRBV18
length: 15
J: TRBJ1-4
D: TRBD1

CDR3: CSVGPDGNYNEKLFF
DNA: TGCAGCGTTGGACCCGATGGAAACTATAATGAAAAACTGTTTTTT
V: TRBV29-1
length: 15
J: TRBJ1-4
D: .

CDR3: CATSRSGTVNYGYTF
DNA: TGTGCCACCAGCAGATCCGGGACAGTTAACTATGGCTACACCTTC
V: TRBV15
length: 15
J: TRBJ1-2
D: TRBD1

CDR3: CASTIVGVRTGGVYEQYF
DNA: TGCGCCAGCACCATTGTGGGGGTGCGAACAGGGGGCGTTTACGAGCAGTACTTC
V: TRBV5-1
length: 18
J: TRBJ2-7
D: TRBD1

CDR3: CASSLPWGDTEAFF
DNA: TGTGCCAGTAGCCTACCTTGGGGGGACACTGAAGCTTTCTTT
V: TRBV19
length: 14
J: TRBJ1-1
D: .

CDR3: CASSLAQGGEKLFF
DNA: TGTGCCAGCAGTTTAGCGCAGGGAGGGGAAAAACTGTTTTTT
V: TRBV28
length: 14
J: TRBJ1-4
D: .

CDR3: CASSPTLGLDDYGYTF
DNA: TGTGCCAGCTCACCTACATTGGGACTGGACGACTATGGCTACACCTTC
V: TRBV18
length: 16
J: TRBJ1-2
D: .

CDR3: CASSRGIGEGYEQYF
DNA: TGTGCCAGCAGCAGGGGTATTGGGGAGGGCTACGAGCAGTACTTC
V: TRBV11-2
length: 15
J: TRBJ2-7
D: TRBD2

CDR3: CASGPPGQGAGQFF
DNA: TGTGCTAGTGGCCCCCCGGGACAGGGGGCTGGACAGTTCTTC
V: TRBV12-5
length: 14
J: TRBJ2-1
D: TRBD1

CDR3: CASSSGTQYF
DNA: TGTGCCAGCAGCTCCGGTACCCAGTACTTC
V: TRBV11-2
length: 10
J: TRBJ2-5
D: .

CDR3: CASSVVGTSPNEQFF
DNA: TGTGCCAGCAGCGTAGTAGGGACTAGCCCCAATGAGCAGTTCTTC
V: TRBV9
length: 15
J: TRBJ2-1
D: TRBD2